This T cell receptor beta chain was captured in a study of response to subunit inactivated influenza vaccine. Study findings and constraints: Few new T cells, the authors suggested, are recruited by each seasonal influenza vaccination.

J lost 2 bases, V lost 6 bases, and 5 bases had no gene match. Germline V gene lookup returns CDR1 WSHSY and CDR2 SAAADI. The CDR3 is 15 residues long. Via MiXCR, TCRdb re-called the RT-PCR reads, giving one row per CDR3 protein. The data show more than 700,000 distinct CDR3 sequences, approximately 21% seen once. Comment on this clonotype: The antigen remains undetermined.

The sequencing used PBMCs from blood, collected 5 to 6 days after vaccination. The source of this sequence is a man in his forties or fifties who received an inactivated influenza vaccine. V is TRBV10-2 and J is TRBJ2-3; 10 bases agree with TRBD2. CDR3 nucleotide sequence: TGCGCCAGCAGAAAAACTAGCGGGGACACAGATACGCAGTATTTT. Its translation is CASRKTSGDTDTQYF.